The 30 T cell receptor beta chains reported below all come from one sample, sequenced in a study of T cells in Graves' hyperthyroidism and ophthalmopathy. Amplified TCR beta CDR3 regions derived from RNA transcripts. With the HTBI primer set, the TCR CDR3 went through a first round of RT-PCR. TCRdb ran MiXCR on the multiplex PCR reads and lists one entry per CDR3 protein. The repertoire holds 550,000 to 650,000 distinct CDR3 sequences, with 14% as singletons. What was sequenced was blood. The receptor source for this set is a woman aged 25 to 45 with Graves' hyperthyroidism that later progressed to Graves' ophthalmopathy.

This chain connects TRBV7-2 to TRBJ1-1, with TRBD1 identical over 7 bases. Germline trimming cut 0 bases from V and 4 bases from J; bases unmatched to any gene: 8. There are 16 residues in the CDR3. CDR1 is SGHTA and CDR2 is FQGNSA in the germline V gene. The CDR3 is CTSSLAAGAGGTEAFF. CDR3 sequence (DNA): TGTACCAGCAGCTTAGCCGCTGGGGCAGGGGGCACTGAAGCTTTCTTT.

The sample holds many counts of this clonotype. The chain employs TRBV11-3 and TRBJ2-7; 10 bases fit TRBD2. The CDR3 extends over 17 amino acids. Germline V CDR1 and CDR2: SGHNT, YENEEA. The V and J ends lost 5 bases and 7 bases, in that order; junction bases with no gene match: 17. This CDR3 reads CASSPGPSGSHAFEQYF. DNA for the CDR3: TGTGCCAGCAGCCCCGGGCCTAGCGGGAGTCACGCTTTTGAGCAGTACTTC.

This clonotype was detected ten times or more. The rearrangement uses TRBV20-1 and TRBJ2-4; TRBD1 might be the D (6 bases). V lost 4 bases to trimming and J lost 0 bases, with 19 bases between them. CDR1 and CDR2 from the germline V gene are DFQATT and SNEGSKA (reference sequence). The CDR3 has 17 residues. CDR3 in DNA: TGCAGTGCTACCACCCGGCTGGGACAAGAAGCCAAAAACATTCAGTACTTC. It yields the protein CSATTRLGQEAKNIQYF.

This clonotype has at least ten counts. The chain uses TRBV11-2 and TRBJ1-1, with D unresolved. CDR3 length equals 15 residues. Looked up from germline, CDR1 is SGHAT and CDR2 is FQNNGV. V lost 5 bases and J 0 bases, leaving 13 bases between the germline ends. CDR3 coding DNA: TGTGCCAGCAGCCCACGAACTAAGCTGAACACTGAAGCTTTCTTT. The encoded protein is CASSPRTKLNTEAFF.

This clonotype was picked up a small number of times. The chain carries TRBV5-5 and TRBJ2-3; the D gene is possibly TRBD2 (5 bases). Per germline, CDR1 SGHKS and CDR2 YYEKEE (reference sequence). The CDR3 loop spans 14 amino acids. Trimming stripped 8 bases from V and 6 bases from J, with 19 bases between. CDR3 amino acids: CASNIAPTGDTQYF. The DNA for the CDR3 is TGTGCCAGTAATATAGCGCCAACTGGGGATACGCAGTATTTT.

V is TRBV5-1 and J is TRBJ2-1; 8 positions agree with TRBD2. V lost 4 bases, J lost 8 bases, and 11 bases stayed unmatched. CDR1 SGHRS and CDR2 YFSETQ come from the germline V gene. The CDR3 runs to 15 residues. The CDR3 loop is CASSHRDGGVDEQFF. The CDR3 DNA follows: TGCGCCAGCAGCCATCGGGACGGGGGGGTGGATGAGCAGTTCTTC.

The chain links TRBV11-3 to TRBJ2-7; TRBD1 aligns across 9 bases. CDR1 and CDR2 (germline): SGHNT, YENEEA. V shed 8 bases and J 4 bases; nucleotides not matched to a gene: 6. The CDR3 runs 13 residues. CDR3 nucleotide sequence: TGTGCCAGCCGGGGGACAGGGAATTACGAGCAGTACTTC. It codes for CASRGTGNYEQYF. The whole variable domain, filled in from reference TRBV11-3 and TRBJ2-7, reads EAGVVQSPRYKIIEKKQPVAFWCNPISGHNTLYWYLQNLGQGPELLIRYENEEAVDDSQLPKDRFSAERLKGVDSTLKIQPAELGDSAVYLCASRGTGNYEQYFGPGTRLTVT.

This clonotype showed up many times. The chain couples TRBV28 to TRBJ2-7, with 8 positions matching TRBD2. The J segment lost 7 bases and the V segment lost 6 bases, leaving 11 bases of the junction unmatched. The CDR3 has 14 amino acids. Per germline, CDR1 MDHEN and CDR2 SYDVKM. This CDR3 is CASRSTGLVDEQYF. The CDR3 region has the DNA TGTGCCAGCAGAAGCACGGGACTAGTAGATGAGCAGTACTTC. Drawing the rest from reference TRBV28 and TRBJ2-7, the complete variable domain is DVKVTQSSRYLVKRTGEKVFLECVQDMDHENMFWYRQDPGLGLRLIYFSYDVKMKEKGDIPEGYSVSREKKERFSLILESASTNQTSMYLCASRSTGLVDEQYFGPGTRLTVT.

This clonotype was counted many times. The chain has TRBV28 and TRBJ1-5, with 8 bases that match TRBD1. The V segment lost 7 bases and the J segment 2 bases; nucleotides outside the gene matches: 10. Per the germline V gene, CDR1 is MDHEN and CDR2 is SYDVKM. This CDR3 region has 16 residues. CDR3 in DNA: TGTGCCAGCAACTTCAGGGGGCGCGGAGGCAATCAGCCCCAGCATTTT. It encodes CASNFRGRGGNQPQHF.

This clonotype was detected a few times. This sequence joins TRBV6-5 and TRBJ2-7, with 8 nucleotides matching TRBD2. The CDR3 is 17 amino acids. CDR1 is MNHEY and CDR2 is SVGAGI in the germline V gene. Trimming took 2 bases from V and 3 from J; bases not matched to a gene: 12. The CDR3 coding sequence is TGTGCCAGCAGTTACCTCCAGCGGGAGTATGCTTACTACGAGCAGTACTTC. This translates into CASSYLQREYAYYEQYF.

This clonotype was detected ten times or more. The rearrangement joins TRBV6-1 to TRBJ2-7; D may be TRBD2 (5 bases). CDR1 MNHNS and CDR2 SASEGT come from the germline V gene. This CDR3 comprises 14 residues. V lost 7 bases and J 1 base, leaving 14 bases between the germline ends. CDR3 DNA sequence: TGTGCCAGCACCCCGGGGTCGGGGTCCTACGAGCAGTACTTC. This encodes CASTPGSGSYEQYF.

The V gene is TRBV6-1, the J gene TRBJ2-7, with 13 bases lining up with TRBD2. J gave up 3 bases and V 8 bases, and 1 base lay outside the gene matches. Looked up from germline, CDR1 is MNHNS and CDR2 is SASEGT. This CDR3 spans 13 amino acids. The CDR3 nucleotides read TGTGCCAGCGGGACTAGCGGGATCTACGAGCAGTACTTC. It encodes CASGTSGIYEQYF.

Ten or more counts support this clonotype. This rearrangement joins TRBV10-1 to TRBJ2-7; 10 nucleotides line up with TRBD2. Germline values: CDR1 WNHNN, CDR2 SYGVQD (reference sequence). This CDR3 spans 15 amino acids. Trimming took 3 bases from V and 1 from J; bases not matched to a gene: 3. The CDR3 DNA follows: TGCGCCAGCAGTGACAGAGCGGGAGGGTCCTACGAGCAGTACTTC. Translating gives CASSDRAGGSYEQYF.

There are many counts of this clonotype. This chain connects TRBV5-1 to TRBJ2-6; TRBD1 is a possible D gene (5 bases). The CDR3 contains 15 residues. The germline CDR1 and CDR2 sequences are SGHRS and YFSETQ. V was clipped by 0 bases and J by 3 bases, with 7 bases between them. The CDR3 sequence: CASSLAGNGANVLTF. The CDR3 region has the DNA TGCGCCAGCAGCTTGGCAGGGAATGGGGCCAACGTCCTGACTTTC.

Ten or more counts support this clonotype. The gene calls are TRBV20-1 and TRBJ2-5; D is ambiguous. Trimming stripped 0 bases from V and 1 base from J, with 9 bases between. Germline loops: CDR1 DFQATT, CDR2 SNEGSKA (reference sequence). CDR3 length: 14 residues. The CDR3 nucleotides read TGCAGTGCTAGAGATCTGGGTCTCCAAGAGACCCAGTACTTC. This sequence encodes CSARDLGLQETQYF.

The rearrangement links TRBV6-5 to TRBJ2-1, with D unresolved. The V and J ends lost 2 bases and 2 bases respectively, with 13 bases between them. The CDR3 totals 16 residues. Germline-derived CDR1 and CDR2 are MNHEY and SVGAGI. In nucleotides, the CDR3 is TGTGCCAGCAGTTACGGTGTGGGCAAACCCTACAATGAGCAGTTCTTC. Protein product: CASSYGVGKPYNEQFF.

In its sample, this clonotype was seen many times. The chain is built from TRBV27 and TRBJ1-1; D remains unclear. The V gene's germline CDR1 is MNHEY and CDR2 SMNVEV (reference sequence). The CDR3 is made up of 13 amino acids. The germline V and J ends were trimmed by 4 bases and 0 bases, with 6 bases remaining between them. CDR3 bases: TGTGCCAGCAGTTCCCACCTGAACACTGAAGCTTTCTTT. Its translation: CASSSHLNTEAFF.

This clonotype was seen repeatedly, ten times or more. The chain carries TRBV27 and TRBJ2-1, with 7 nucleotides matching TRBD2. With 5 bases clipped from V and 9 bases from J, the junction kept 13 bases outside the gene matches. CDR3 size: 15 residues. Germline values: CDR1 MNHEY, CDR2 SMNVEV (reference sequence). CDR3 amino acids: CASSITAGETAEQFF. CDR3 DNA: TGTGCCAGCAGTATAACGGCGGGAGAAACGGCTGAGCAGTTCTTC.

This clonotype was seen repeatedly, ten times or more. The CDR3 reads CASSPYGRSYEQYF. The DNA for the CDR3 is TGTGCCAGCTCACCCTACGGGAGGTCCTACGAGCAGTACTTC. This chain uses TRBV18 with TRBJ2-7; 7 positions agree with TRBD2. Germline V CDR1 and CDR2: KGHSH, LQKENI. V lost 3 bases, J lost 1 base, and 3 bases stayed unmatched. There are 14 residues in the CDR3.

In this sample, this clonotype turned up many times. The chain has TRBV29-1 and TRBJ2-7, with a tentative D call TRBD2 (6 bases). Per germline, CDR1 SQVTM and CDR2 ANQGSEA. V was shortened by 4 bases and J by 3 bases, with 7 bases between the two germline ends. The CDR3 extends over 11 amino acids. The chain's CDR3 is CSVGGVYEQYF. The CDR3 nucleotides are TGCAGCGTTGGGGGGGTCTACGAGCAGTACTTC.

Ten or more counts support this clonotype. The chain links TRBV11-2 to TRBJ2-1; D gene unclear. CDR1 is SGHAT and CDR2 is FQNNGV in the germline V gene. This CDR3 has 16 residues. The V gene lost 2 bases and the J gene lost 7 bases, with 18 bases spanning the gap. CDR3 protein: CASSLWLVGNGNEQFF. In DNA, the CDR3 is TGTGCCAGCAGCTTATGGCTAGTGGGAAACGGTAATGAGCAGTTCTTC.

There are many counts of this clonotype. The chain has TRBV5-1 and TRBJ1-1, with 11 bases lining up with TRBD1. Germline loops: CDR1 SGHRS, CDR2 YFSETQ. J was trimmed by 3 bases and V by 3 bases; bases with no gene match: 10. The CDR3 consists of 17 residues. The CDR3 DNA sequence: TGCGCCAGCAGCTCGGACAGGGGGCGATTAGTGGACACTGAAGCTTTCTTT. Its protein is CASSSDRGRLVDTEAFF. Variable domain in full (rest from reference TRBV5-1 and TRBJ1-1): KAGVTQTPRYLIKTRGQQVTLSCSPISGHRSVSWYQQTPGQGLQFLFEYFSETQRNKGNFPGRFSGRQFSNSRSEMNVSTLELGDSALYLCASSSDRGRLVDTEAFFGQGTRLTVV.

This clonotype was recorded at least ten times. The rearrangement joins TRBV20-1 to TRBJ1-1; a weak D match, TRBD1 (6 bases). Germline CDR1 DFQATT, CDR2 SNEGSKA (reference sequence). V lost 5 bases and J lost 1, with 11 bases in between. The CDR3 contains 13 residues. This CDR3 reads CSASRQENTEAFF. CDR3 in DNA: TGCAGTGCTTCAAGACAGGAGAACACTGAAGCTTTCTTT.

This sequence joins TRBV11-2 and TRBJ2-5; 10 bases line up with TRBD2. The CDR3 extends over 17 amino acids. Trimming cost V 5 bases and J 2 bases; bases outside gene matches: 11. Germline V CDR1 and CDR2: SGHAT, FQNNGV. The CDR3 region is CASSPLAGVDGQETQYF. In DNA form, the CDR3 reads TGTGCCAGCAGCCCTCTAGCGGGAGTGGATGGGCAAGAGACCCAGTACTTC. The complete variable domain, with remaining parts taken from reference TRBV11-2 and TRBJ2-5, reads EAGVAQSPRYKIIEKRQSVAFWCNPISGHATLYWYQQILGQGPKLLIQFQNNGVVDDSQLPKDRFSAERLKGVDSTLKIQPAKLEDSAVYLCASSPLAGVDGQETQYFGPGTRLLVL.

The J gene is TRBJ2-2, the V gene TRBV20-1; possibly TRBD1 for D (5 bases). Germline values: CDR1 DFQATT, CDR2 SNEGSKA (reference sequence). V was cut by 3 bases and J by 4 bases, with 15 bases left in between. This CDR3 contains 15 residues. CDR3: CSARGQSQSTGELFF. CDR3 nucleotide sequence: TGCAGTGCTAGGGGGCAGAGCCAAAGCACCGGGGAGCTGTTTTTT.

Many counts were recorded for this clonotype. The CDR3 region has the DNA TGTGCCAGCAGCCCATGGGGCCATAGCAATCAGCCCCAGCATTTT. This sequence encodes CASSPWGHSNQPQHF. The chain combines TRBV6-2 or TRBV6-3 with TRBJ1-5, with D possibly being TRBD1 (5 bases). From germline, CDR1 is MNHEY and CDR2 SVGEGT. Trimming took off 6 bases at V and 0 bases at J, with 12 bases between the two ends. The CDR3 spans 15 residues.

This clonotype appeared many times. CDR3 region: CASNRGDPDTQYF. CDR3 DNA: TGTGCCAGCAATCGGGGGGATCCAGATACGCAGTATTTT. The genes are TRBV28 and TRBJ2-3; 7 bases line up with TRBD2. The CDR3 is 13 residues long. The V segment lost 7 bases and the J segment 4 bases; nucleotides outside the gene matches: 5. Per germline, CDR1 MDHEN and CDR2 SYDVKM.

This clonotype appeared a few times. The junction does not match germline at one end; this may be a read error. This sequence joins TRBV11-2 and TRBJ1-2; D not resolved. Per the germline V gene, CDR1 is SGHAT and CDR2 is FQNNGV. The CDR3 covers 15 residues. CDR3 sequence reads: CASSQSLPSPYGYTF. In DNA form, the CDR3 reads TGCGCCAGCAGCCAGTCGCTCCCTTCCCCCTATGGCTACACCTTC.

The sample holds many counts of this clonotype. V is TRBV5-4 and J is TRBJ2-5; 9 bases are a match to TRBD1. V shed 1 base and J 5 bases; nucleotides not matched to a gene: 6. Germline CDR1 is SGHNT and CDR2 is YYREEE (reference sequence). The CDR3 extends over 15 amino acids. The CDR3 DNA sequence: TGTGCCAGCAGCTTGTCGGACAGGGGTCCGGAGACCCAGTACTTC. It codes for CASSLSDRGPETQYF.

The sample holds many counts of this clonotype. V is TRBV12-3 or TRBV12-4 and J is TRBJ1-2; D uncertain. V was cut by 0 bases and J by 7 bases, with 6 bases left in between. The CDR3 consists of 12 residues. CDR3 bases: TGTGCCAGCAGTTTAGCAAGGGCTGGCTACACCTTC. Amino acid sequence: CASSLARAGYTF.